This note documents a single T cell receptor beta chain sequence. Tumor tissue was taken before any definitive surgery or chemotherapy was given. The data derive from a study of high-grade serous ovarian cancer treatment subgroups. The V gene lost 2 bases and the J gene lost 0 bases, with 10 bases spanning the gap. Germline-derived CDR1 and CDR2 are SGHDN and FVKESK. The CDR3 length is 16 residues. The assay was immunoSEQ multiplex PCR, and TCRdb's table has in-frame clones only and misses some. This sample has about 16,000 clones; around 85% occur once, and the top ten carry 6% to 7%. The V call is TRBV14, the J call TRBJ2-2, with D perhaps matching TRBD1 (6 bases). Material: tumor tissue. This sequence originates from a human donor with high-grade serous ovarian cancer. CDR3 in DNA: TGTGCCAGCAGCCAACGGTGGGGGCCGAACACCGGGGAGCTGTTTTTT. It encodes CASSQRWGPNTGELFF. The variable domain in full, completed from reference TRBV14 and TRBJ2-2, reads EAGVTQFPSHSVIEKGQTVTLRCDPISGHDNLYWYRRVMGKEIKFLLHFVKESKQDESGMPNNRFLAERTGGTYSTLKVQPAELEDSGVYFCASSQRWGPNTGELFFGEGSRLTVL.